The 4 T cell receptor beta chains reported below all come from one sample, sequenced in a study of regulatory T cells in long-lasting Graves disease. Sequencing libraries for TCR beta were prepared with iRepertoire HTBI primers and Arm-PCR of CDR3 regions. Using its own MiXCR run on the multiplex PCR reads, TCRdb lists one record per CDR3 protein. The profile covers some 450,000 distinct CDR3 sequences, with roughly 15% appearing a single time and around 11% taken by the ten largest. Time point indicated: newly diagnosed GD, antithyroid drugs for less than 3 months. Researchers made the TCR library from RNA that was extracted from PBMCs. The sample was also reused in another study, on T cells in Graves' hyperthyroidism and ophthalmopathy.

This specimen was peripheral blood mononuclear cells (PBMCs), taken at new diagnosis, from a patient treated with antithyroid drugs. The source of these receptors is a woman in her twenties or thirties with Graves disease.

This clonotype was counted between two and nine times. The CDR3 DNA reads as TGTGCCAGCAGGCTGACTAGCGGGAGGACCGGGGAGCTGTTTTTT. This translates into CASRLTSGRTGELFF. The chain carries TRBV27 and TRBJ2-2, with TRBD2 identical over 13 bases. Germline assignment: CDR1 MNHEY and CDR2 SMNVEV (reference sequence). This CDR3 contains 15 residues. The V and J ends lost 6 bases and 5 bases, in that order; junction bases with no gene match: 3.

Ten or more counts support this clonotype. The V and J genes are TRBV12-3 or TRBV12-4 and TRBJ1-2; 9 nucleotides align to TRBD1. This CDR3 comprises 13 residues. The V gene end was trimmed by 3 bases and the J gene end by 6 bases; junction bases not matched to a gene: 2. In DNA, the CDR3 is TGTGCCAGCAGTTTCGACAGGGGGGATGGCTACACCTTC. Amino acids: CASSFDRGDGYTF.

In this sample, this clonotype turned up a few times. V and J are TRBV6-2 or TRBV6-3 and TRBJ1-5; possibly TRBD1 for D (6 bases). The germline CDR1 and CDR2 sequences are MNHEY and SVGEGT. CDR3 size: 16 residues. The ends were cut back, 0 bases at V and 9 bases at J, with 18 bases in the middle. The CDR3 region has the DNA TGTGCCAGCAGTTACTCGAGCCCGGGGGCGAGGGGGCCCCAGCATTTT. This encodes CASSYSSPGARGPQHF.

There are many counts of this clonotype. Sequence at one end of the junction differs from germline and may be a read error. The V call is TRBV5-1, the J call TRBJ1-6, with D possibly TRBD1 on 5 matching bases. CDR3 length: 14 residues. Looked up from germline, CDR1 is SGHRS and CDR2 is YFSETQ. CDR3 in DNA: TGTGCCAGCAGCTTAGACAGCGAGGATTCACCCCTCCACTTT. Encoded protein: CASSLDSEDSPLHF.